These 30 T cell receptor beta chains share one sample of origin, sequenced in a study of tumor-infiltrating lymphocytes in primary liver carcinoma. Alongside blood RNA obtained from unsorted whole blood, germline DNA was also extracted. With around 500 ng total RNA as template and a constant-region primer, TCR beta cDNA was made. Construction of TCR beta libraries relied on three successive nested multiplex PCR rounds employing slightly modified ARM-PCR. Primers for the first two PCR rounds were TRBV1-TRBV30 forward primers and a C-beta reverse primer (around 10 cycles per round). MiXCR, applied by TCRdb to the multiplex PCR reads, yields one record per CDR3 protein. The data show around 210,000 distinct CDR3 sequences, approximately 64% seen once. The sequenced sample consisted of peripheral blood. All receptors derive from a woman aged 60-75 years with primary liver carcinoma and hepatitis B virus infection.

The rearrangement links TRBV5-1 to TRBJ2-5; TRBD2 aligns across 7 bases. The V segment lost 2 bases and the J segment 1 base; nucleotides outside the gene matches: 11. Germline-derived CDR1 and CDR2 are SGHRS and YFSETQ. The CDR3 loop spans 17 amino acids. CDR3 coding DNA: TGCGCCAGCAGCTTTGGGCTAGCGGAAATCCTCCAAGAGACCCAGTACTTC. It is translated as CASSFGLAEILQETQYF.

Worth noting for this clonotype: A read error may account for a junction end that differs from germline. This chain's CDR3 is CDISEKASTTSTF. The CDR3 DNA is TGTGACATCAGTGAGAAGGCCTCTACCACTTCCACCTTC. This chain joins TRBV10-3 and TRBJ1-2; no reliable D call. CDR3 length: 13 amino acids. Germline V gives CDR1 ENHRY, CDR2 SYGVKD.

Notes on this clonotype: A much bigger clone sits one base away, suggesting this may be a read error. The chain carries TRBV4-2 and TRBJ2-3; no reliable D call. This CDR3 spans 14 amino acids. Germline V gene lookup returns CDR1 LGHNA and CDR2 YNFKEQ. Trimming cost V 0 bases and J 4 bases, with 8 bases left between them. CDR3 nucleotide sequence: TGTGCCAGCAGCCAAGATTCCCTCGCAGATACGCAGTATTTT. Translating gives CASSQDSLADTQYF.

Ten or more counts support this clonotype. In nucleotides, the CDR3 is TGTGCCAGCAGTTCAGTCGACAGGGCCTACAATGAGCAGTTCTTC. The encoded protein is CASSSVDRAYNEQFF. The genes are TRBV6-6 and TRBJ2-1, with 7 bases fitting TRBD1. The V gene end was trimmed by 4 bases and the J gene end by 2 bases; junction bases not matched to a gene: 5. CDR1 is MNHNY, CDR2 SVGAGI, per germline (reference sequence). The CDR3 is 15 amino acids.

As to this clonotype: One end of the junction varies from germline; a read error may be responsible. The V call is TRBV10-3, the J call TRBJ2-2; the match to TRBD2 covers 12 bases. The CDR3 covers 15 residues. The germline gives CDR1 ENHRY, CDR2 SYGVKD. CDR3 bases: TGTGTCATCAGGTCTAGCGGGAGGGGTACCGGGGAGCTGTTTTTT. It encodes CVIRSSGRGTGELFF.

On this clonotype itself: The missing conserved phenylalanine or tryptophan at the end of this CDR3 makes a read error likely. The chain combines TRBV12-3 or TRBV12-4 with TRBJ1-1, with D perhaps TRBD1 (6 bases). This CDR3 spans 14 amino acids. Trimming left V 6 bases short and J 6 bases short, with 17 bases between. The CDR3 DNA reads TGTGCCAGCAGCCACGGGGGGCCCGTCGCTGAAGCTTTCCTT. It is translated as CASSHGGPVAEAFL.

The chain links TRBV12-3 or TRBV12-4 to TRBJ2-5, with 12 bases fitting TRBD2. J lost 5 bases, V lost 3 bases, and 10 bases had no gene match. The CDR3 spans 17 residues. The CDR3 sequence: CASSFQRLAGVMETQYF. As DNA, the CDR3 is TGTGCCAGCAGTTTTCAAAGACTAGCGGGAGTTATGGAGACCCAGTACTTC.

In its sample, this clonotype was seen a few times. The chain couples TRBV5-1 to TRBJ2-1; 11 bases are a match to TRBD2. Germline V gene data show CDR1 as SGHRS and CDR2 as YFSETQ. V gave up 4 bases and J gave up 7 bases; unmatched junction bases: 10. There are 16 residues in the CDR3. The CDR3 DNA is TGCGCCAGCAGCAAGGACCGGGGACTAGCGGCTAATGAGCAGTTCTTC. Its translation: CASSKDRGLAANEQFF.

The sample holds many counts of this clonotype. This sequence joins TRBV4-1 and TRBJ1-5, with 9 bases fitting TRBD1. From germline, CDR1 is MGHRA and CDR2 YSYEKL. The ends lost 4 bases at V and 5 bases at J; junction bases unmatched: 6. This CDR3 contains 15 residues. CDR3 sequence (DNA): TGCGCCAGCAGCCCGAGACAGGGGGGGGATCAGCCCCAGCATTTT. It yields the protein CASSPRQGGDQPQHF.

Concerning this clonotype itself: This may come from a read error, since a much larger clone is one base off. V usage is TRBV12-3 or TRBV12-4 and J usage is TRBJ2-7; the D gene is possibly TRBD1 (5 bases). This CDR3 has 13 residues. V lost 3 bases and J lost 3, with 9 bases in between. CDR3 DNA sequence: TGTGCCAGCAGTTTGGACAAGGTCTACGAGCAGTACTTC. Protein product: CASSLDKVYEQYF.

A word on this clonotype: This may stem from a read error, because a much larger clone lies one nucleotide away. The rearrangement joins TRBV12-3 or TRBV12-4 to TRBJ1-3, with unresolved D. There are 14 residues in the CDR3. CDR3 amino acids: CVSSLSGVGNTIYF. In DNA, the CDR3 is TGTGTCAGCAGTTTATCCGGGGTCGGAAACACCATATATTTT.

With regard to this clonotype: Since a much larger clone is just one base distant, this may be a read error. The rearrangement joins TRBV29-1 to TRBJ2-7; 9 bases map to TRBD2. Germline-derived CDR1 and CDR2 are SQVTM and ANQGSEA. The CDR3 is made up of 14 amino acids. Written as DNA, the CDR3 is TGCGGCGTTGGGGCTAGCGGGACGGTCTACGAGCAGTACTTC. Its protein is CGVGASGTVYEQYF.

About this clonotype: One end of the junction is discordant with germline, which a read error may explain. The gene calls are TRBV11-2 and TRBJ2-1; perhaps TRBD1 as D (5 bases). Germline CDR1 is SGHAT and CDR2 is FQNNGV. The CDR3 is 13 amino acids. The CDR3 DNA reads as TGTGCCAGTAGCTCAGGGCTAGACAATGAGCAGTTCTTC. Amino acid sequence: CASSSGLDNEQFF.

With regard to this clonotype: One end of the junction varies from germline; a read error may be responsible. The chain has TRBV11-2 and TRBJ2-1, with 9 positions matching TRBD2. The CDR3 sequence is 14 residues long. The germline V gene has CDR1 SGHAT and CDR2 FQNNGV. The CDR3 here is CASCFLAGYNEQFF. CDR3 nucleotide sequence: TGTGCCAGCTGCTTCCTAGCGGGGTACAACGAGCAGTTCTTC.

The gene calls are TRBV28 and TRBJ2-1, with TRBD2 identical over 13 bases. The CDR3 is 22 amino acids. J was trimmed by 4 bases and V by 0 bases; bases with no gene match: 18. Germline CDR1 is MDHEN and CDR2 is SYDVKM. In DNA form, the CDR3 reads TGTGCCAGCAGTTTATGGGGGGGATTACCTGCACTAGCGGGAGGGGCTTACAATGAGCAGTTCTTC. As protein: CASSLWGGLPALAGGAYNEQFF.

The table lists this clonotype with many counts. V and J are TRBV5-5 and TRBJ2-5; D is undetermined. This CDR3 comprises 14 residues. Germline-derived CDR1 and CDR2 are SGHKS and YYEKEE (reference sequence). Deletions cut 0 bases from V and 3 bases from J, with 9 bases between. CDR3 DNA sequence: TGTGCCAGCAGCTTGGATCCCAGCAAAGAGACCCAGTACTTC. It specifies CASSLDPSKETQYF.

This clonotype was counted at least ten times. The J gene is TRBJ2-1, the V gene TRBV5-1, with D perhaps TRBD2 (6 bases). This CDR3 has 13 amino acids. CDR1 is SGHRS and CDR2 is YFSETQ in the germline V gene. V was pared by 4 bases and J by 9 bases, with 14 bases between. The CDR3 region has the DNA TGCGCCAGCAGCCGGGACTGGGGTAGTGAGCAGTTCTTC. Its translation: CASSRDWGSEQFF.

This clonotype was seen ten or more times. The chain has TRBV6-5 and TRBJ2-3; TRBD2 matches 11 bases. CDR1 is MNHEY, CDR2 SVGAGI, per germline. This CDR3 spans 18 amino acids. Unmatched junction bases numbered 14, after V lost 8 bases and J lost 1 base. CDR3 in amino acids: CASQDGVLAGGGTDTQYF. The CDR3 region has the DNA TGTGCCAGCCAGGATGGGGTGCTAGCGGGAGGCGGCACAGATACGCAGTATTTT.

Concerning this clonotype: The junction departs from the called germline gene at one end, perhaps through a read error. The chain employs TRBV30 and TRBJ2-3; 7 bases are a match to TRBD2. The germline V gene has CDR1 GTSNPN and CDR2 SVGIG (reference sequence). CDR3 length: 14 amino acids. The CDR3 DNA follows: TGTGTCTGGAGTGTACCAGCGGGGACAGATACGCAGTATTTT. Translation gives CVWSVPAGTDTQYF.

As concerns this clonotype: The CDR3 end shows no conserved phenylalanine or tryptophan, and so a read error is likely. It is unclear where the CDR3 begins or ends on the DNA, so no DNA is shown, and the CDR3 is as TCRdb lists it. The V and J genes are TRBV29-1 and TRBJ2-5; TRBD1 is the table's D call and was not checked against the DNA. Germline V lookup: CDR1 SQVTM, CDR2 ANQGSEA. The CDR3 is 12 residues long, ends included. CDR3 sequence: CSVVRAQETQYS.

This rearrangement joins TRBV12-3 or TRBV12-4 to TRBJ2-5, with TRBD2 matching 8 bases. This CDR3 is built from 16 residues. DNA for the CDR3: TGTACCGGCAGCCCCTTAGGAGCGGGAGTCGTAGAGACCCAGTACTTC. As protein: CTGSPLGAGVVETQYF.

This clonotype showed up just a few times. The rearrangement joins TRBV7-2 to TRBJ2-7; 7 nucleotides agree with TRBD2. V was pared by 0 bases and J by 0 bases, with 2 bases of the junction left unmatched. Germline lookup yields CDR1 SGHTA and CDR2 FQGNSA. The CDR3 runs 15 residues. CDR3 protein: CASSLATSDSYEQYF. The DNA of the CDR3 is TGTGCCAGCAGCTTAGCTACTAGCGACTCCTACGAGCAGTACTTC.

Here the CDR3 reads CASSPTGMNTEAFF. The CDR3 region has the DNA TGTGCCAGCTCCCCGACCGGGATGAACACTGAAGCTTTCTTT. The gene calls are TRBV18 and TRBJ1-1; D is unresolved. The CDR3 contains 14 residues. The ends were cut back, 6 bases at V and 0 bases at J, with 11 bases in the middle. Germline assignment: CDR1 KGHSH and CDR2 LQKENI.

There are many counts of this clonotype. The chain combines TRBV28 with TRBJ2-3; no reliable D call. Trimming pared 6 bases from V and 6 bases from J, leaving 16 bases between. Germline V gene lookup returns CDR1 MDHEN and CDR2 SYDVKM. This CDR3 is 14 amino acids long. This CDR3 reads CASRSTGSSDTQYF. The CDR3 DNA is TGTGCCAGCAGATCCACGGGCAGTTCGGATACGCAGTATTTT. Together with reference TRBV28 and TRBJ2-3, the CDR3 gives the full variable domain: DVKVTQSSRYLVKRTGEKVFLECVQDMDHENMFWYRQDPGLGLRLIYFSYDVKMKEKGDIPEGYSVSREKKERFSLILESASTNQTSMYLCASRSTGSSDTQYFGPGTRLTVL.

This clonotype was counted a few times. The chain combines TRBV5-6 with TRBJ2-5, with D tentatively TRBD2 (7 bases). CDR1 and CDR2 (germline): SGHDT, YYEEEE. This CDR3 comprises 15 residues. V was trimmed by 3 bases and J by 3 bases, leaving 15 bases between them. The CDR3 is CASSSRWGGEETQYF. The CDR3 DNA reads TGTGCCAGCAGCTCGCGGTGGGGGGGCGAAGAGACCCAGTACTTC.

This clonotype came up once. The junction shows a germline mismatch at one end, possibly a read error. The V and J genes are TRBV6-1 and TRBJ2-5; D not certain. Germline CDR1 and CDR2: MNHNS and SASEGT. This CDR3 region has 11 residues. This CDR3 is CASSEAWAQYF. The CDR3 region has the DNA TGTGCCAGCAGCGAAGCTTGGGCCCAGTACTTC.

V is TRBV28 and J is TRBJ2-1, with D hard to call. The ends were cut back, 8 bases at V and 11 bases at J, with 19 bases in the middle. Germline V CDR1 and CDR2: MDHEN, SYDVKM. The CDR3 is 13 residues long. CDR3 in DNA: TGTGCCAGCGGCCCCCCCCCAGTCAACCAGCAGTTCTTC. It translates to CASGPPPVNQQFF.

V is TRBV19 and J is TRBJ2-1; 15 bases agree with TRBD2. With 5 bases clipped from V and 4 bases from J, the junction kept 12 bases outside the gene matches. Germline assignment: CDR1 LNHDA and CDR2 SQIVND (reference sequence). The CDR3 runs 19 residues. CDR3 in amino acids: CASSAKGLAGGIGYNEQFF. In nucleotides, the CDR3 is TGTGCCAGTAGTGCAAAGGGACTAGCGGGAGGAATAGGTTACAATGAGCAGTTCTTC.

On this clonotype: Mismatch with germline at one junction end may stem from a read error. J is TRBJ2-3 and V is TRBV6-1, with no clear D. Germline CDR1 reads MNHNS; CDR2 reads SASEGT. This CDR3 has 12 residues. The CDR3 nucleotides are TGTTCCGGCAAGCCCAGCATAGATACGCAGTATTTT. It yields the protein CSGKPSIDTQYF.

In this sample, this clonotype turned up many times. The chain links TRBV11-2 to TRBJ2-7; D is unresolved. V was clipped by 5 bases and J by 2 bases, with 16 bases between them. There are 15 residues in the CDR3. Germline V gives CDR1 SGHAT, CDR2 FQNNGV. The CDR3 loop is CASSPILGMTYEQYF. CDR3 nucleotide sequence: TGTGCCAGCAGCCCCATCCTGGGTATGACCTACGAGCAGTACTTC.